The rows below give T cell receptor beta chains drawn from one sample of a study of cytomegalovirus exposure and HLA in healthy donors. Produced via immunoSEQ multiplex PCR; TCRdb's table is partial and in-frame only. Of 65,000 to 85,000 clones in the sample, 65% to 70% were seen once. Input material: PBMCs. These receptor sequences come from a young woman in good health and CMV-seronegative. Both conserved end residues are trimmed from each CDR3. Fields, in order: clone size, J gene, V gene, CDR3 protein. Clone size is not always given. Where it is, it says once, few, many or a class for expanded clones.

few TRBJ2-1 TRBV11-3 ASSFEGIYNEQF
. TRBJ2-7 TRBV30 AWSVGGVEQY
. TRBJ1-5 TRBV7-6 ASSRLGGQPQH
. TRBJ2-7 TRBV13 ASSLGGGRPYEQY
. TRBJ1-6 TRBV6-6 ASRGTGIRSPLH
. TRBJ2-3 TRBV19 ASSTPGVTDTQY
. TRBJ2-7 TRBV13 ASSPASGPAYEQY
. TRBJ1-5 TRBV2 ASSAGNQPQH
few TRBJ1-1 TRBV5-6 ASSAIGTGDVKNTEAF
. TRBJ1-5 TRBV11-3 ASSLGYSRNQPQH
. TRBJ1-1 TRBV28 ASSLPRRGAF
once TRBJ1-1 TRBV7-6 ASSLDMNTEAF
. TRBJ2-5 TRBV7-2 ASSLEGVQETQY
. TRBJ2-4 TRBV29-1 SVGVTGNIQY
. TRBJ1-1 TRBV6-5 ASRRTGENTEAF
few TRBJ1-5 TRBV4-1 ASSQAPYRGPQPQH
few TRBJ1-1 TRBV6-6 ASGPGQNTEAF
. TRBJ2-2 TRBV11-2 ASSLGSGGNTGELF
. TRBJ1-5 TRBV2 ASSGGGQPQH
medium-sized TRBJ2-7 TRBV5-6 ASSLGGGGLAYEQY
few TRBJ2-2 TRBV4-1 ASSPEGVSNTGELF
. TRBJ1-4 TRBV5-1 ASSYQGEKLF
. TRBJ1-6 TRBV5-4 ASSSKGQGASPLH
. TRBJ2-1 TRBV6-1 ASRPGPTTKNEQF
. TRBJ2-2 TRBV7-9 ASSPRDREAGELF
. TRBJ2-7 TRBV5-6 ASSLAPPYTYEQY
few TRBJ2-7 TRBV5-1 ASSFRGQGGEQY
few TRBJ1-5 TRBV4-2 ASSRTDSNQPQH
. TRBJ2-7 TRBV6-1 ASSDTPPSYEQY
. TRBJ2-1 TRBV27 ASSFGLAGPYNEQF
. TRBJ2-3 TRBV6-4 ASSVGGATLTGTQY
. TRBJ2-3 TRBV5-1 ASSFGGEDTQY
few TRBJ1-3 TRBV4-1 ASSQQGLSGNTIY
. TRBJ2-7 TRBV9 ASSEGDRGHYEQY
. TRBJ1-2 TRBV5-4 ASSFGQGAHGYT
once TRBJ1-2 TRBV4-3 ASSQDRGDGYT
. TRBJ1-3 TRBV11-2 ASSSNRGPGNTIY
. TRBJ2-7 TRBV6-1 ASSEVGQGVIVEQY
. TRBJ1-1 TRBV29-1 SGGQGDTEAF
. TRBJ1-1 TRBV4-1 ASSHRQEADEAF
once TRBJ2-3 TRBV7-3 ASSPAVGGRERTQY
. TRBJ2-3 TRBV5-5 ASSGGTDPSTDTQY